This entry features one TCR beta chain sequence. Random-hexamer reverse transcription was applied to roughly 0.45 to 1 ug RNA. One entry per CDR3 protein, called by TCRdb with MiXCR from the immunoSEQ multiplex PCR reads. Among roughly 130,000 distinct CDR3 sequences listed, around 95% were seen once. V lost 5 bases and J 5 bases, leaving 16 bases between the germline ends. Germline V gene lookup returns CDR1 SGDLS and CDR2 YYNGEE. This CDR3 is built from 14 residues. Sequencing targeted TCR beta in T cells from blood (CD8+ and CD4+). This entry is derived from a study of CD8 T cells in Susac syndrome.

The chain uses TRBV9 and TRBJ2-5, with D perhaps TRBD1 or TRBD2 (5 bases each). This clonotype originated in a human donor with multiple sclerosis. Specimen: CD4+ T cells from PBMCs. The DNA of the CDR3 is TGTGCCAGCAGTGAGGGGTTCGCGTGGGAGACCCAGTACTTC. This gives the protein CASSEGFAWETQYF.